A selection of T cell receptor beta chains follows, all from one sample in a study of cytomegalovirus exposure and HLA in healthy donors. Assay: immunoSEQ multiplex PCR; the TCRdb copy retains only in-frame clones and omits some. The repertoire consists of 90,000 to 100,000 clones, with approximately 94% occurring once and the leading ten covering approximately 1%. The sample comprised PBMCs. The source is a woman younger than 45 in good health and CMV-seropositive. Each CDR3 is given with its conserved first and last residue. A D gene is named only where the DNA matches it firmly. A row's size may be missing; if present it is once, few, many or a size class.

TRBD1	.	15	TRBV5-4	TRBJ2-1	TGTGCCAGCAGCTTGGGGACAGGGTCTTACAATGAGCAGTTCTTC	CASSLGTGSYNEQFF
.	.	15	TRBV7-9	TRBJ1-3	TGTGCCAGCAGCTTAGTCGGGGGCTCTGGAAACACCATATATTTT	CASSLVGGSGNTIYF
.	.	12	TRBV25-1	TRBJ2-7	TGTGCCAGCACCTCTGGGCCATACGAGCAGTACTTC	CASTSGPYEQYF
.	.	15	TRBV19	TRBJ1-1	TGTGCCAGTATGGTCGGTCAACTCATGAACACTGAAGCTTTCTTT	CASMVGQLMNTEAFF
TRBD2	.	15	TRBV4-3	TRBJ2-3	TGCGCCAGCAGCCAAGGGGTGGGGGGGGCAGATACGCAGTATTTT	CASSQGVGGADTQYF
.	.	14	TRBV13	TRBJ2-7	TGTGCCAGCAGCTCCAGAGACTTCTCCTACGAGCAGTACTTC	CASSSRDFSYEQYF
.	once	15	TRBV11-2	TRBJ1-1	TGTGCCAGCAGCTTAGTAGGGGGAGCGAGCACTGAAGCTTTCTTT	CASSLVGGASTEAFF
TRBD2	.	19	TRBV28	TRBJ2-2	TGTGCCAGCACCCCGACTAGCGGGAGAATCTGGGGGAACACCGGGGAGCTGTTTTTT	CASTPTSGRIWGNTGELFF
.	.	15	TRBV28	TRBJ1-5	TGTGCCAGCAGTTTATTCGGGGAAGGCAATCAGCCCCAGCATTTT	CASSLFGEGNQPQHF
TRBD2	once	15	TRBV4-3	TRBJ2-7	TGCGCCAGCAGCCAAGTCTACGGGAGGGACGACGAGCAGTACTTC	CASSQVYGRDDEQYF
.	.	20	TRBV28	TRBJ2-4	TGTGCCAGCAGATCCTTCGCAGGGACAAGTCCCCCACTAGCCAAAAACATTCAGTACTTC	CASRSFAGTSPPLAKNIQYF
.	.	15	TRBV6-5	TRBJ2-7	TGTGCCAGCAGCAGGGGGGACCCCCAAACAAGCGAGCAGTACTTC	CASSRGDPQTSEQYF
.	.	13	TRBV7-3	TRBJ2-1	TGTGCCAGCAGCTTCGGGGGAGAGGATGAGCAGTTCTTC	CASSFGGEDEQFF
.	.	17	TRBV28	TRBJ2-7	TGTGCCAGCAGTTTATCCCTTCCTCGACGGAGACAGTACGAGCAGTACTTC	CASSLSLPRRRQYEQYF
TRBD1	.	15	TRBV6-5	TRBJ1-1	TGTGCCAGCAGTCGGTCTAGAGGGGGCGGCACTGAAGCTTTCTTT	CASSRSRGGGTEAFF
TRBD2	.	15	TRBV14	TRBJ2-1	TGTGCCAGCAGCGCGGGACTAGCGGGAGTTGAGGAGCAGTTCTTC	CASSAGLAGVEEQFF
.	.	15	TRBV15	TRBJ2-7	TGTGCCACCAGCTTAACTAGCAGTGGGCGGTACGAGCAGTACTTC	CATSLTSSGRYEQYF
TRBD2	many	17	TRBV11-2	TRBJ2-2	TGTGCCAGCAGCTTCGATAGCGGGAGGACGAACACCGGGGAGCTGTTTTTT	CASSFDSGRTNTGELFF
TRBD1	once	14	TRBV11-3	TRBJ1-2	TGTGCCAGCGCACCAGGGGGCGGTAAGGATGGCTACACCTTC	CASAPGGGKDGYTF
TRBD2	.	19	TRBV5-1	TRBJ2-3	TGCGCCAGCAGCTTACTTACGACTAGCGGGAGGGCGGAGACAGATACGCAGTATTTT	CASSLLTTSGRAETDTQYF
.	.	16	TRBV4-3	TRBJ1-1	TGCGCCAGCAGCCAAGATGCGGGGGCCATAAACACTGAAGCTTTCTTT	CASSQDAGAINTEAFF
TRBD1	.	16	TRBV18	TRBJ2-1	TGTGCCAGCTCAACTCAGCCGGGACAGGGGATTACGGAGGAGTTCTTC	CASSTQPGQGITEEFF
.	.	13	TRBV11-2	TRBJ2-7	TGTGCCAGCAGCTGGACAGCCCTCTACGAGCAGTACTTC	CASSWTALYEQYF
.	.	15	TRBV5-1	TRBJ1-5	TGCGCCAGCAGCTTTGGAGGGGATAGCAATCAGCCCCAGCATTTT	CASSFGGDSNQPQHF
.	.	14	TRBV7-9	TRBJ2-3	TGTGCCAGCAGCTTAGCGGGGGGATCAGATACGCAGTATTTT	CASSLAGGSDTQYF
.	.	15	TRBV6-4	TRBJ2-7	TGTGCCAGCATGGGTGGGGCGGGAAATTCCTACGAGCAGTACTTC	CASMGGAGNSYEQYF
.	.	14	TRBV5-1	TRBJ1-1	TGCGCCAGCAGCTTGTCCAGGGTTAACACTGAAGCTTTCTTT	CASSLSRVNTEAFF
TRBD2	few	14	TRBV10-2	TRBJ2-7	TGCGCCAGCAGTGAGTCCGGGAGGGCCGCCGAGCAGTACTTC	CASSESGRAAEQYF
.	.	17	TRBV29-1	TRBJ1-3	TGCAGCGCCCGTTCTTATGGGGGGGGGAGCTCTGGAAACACCATATATTTT	CSARSYGGGSSGNTIYF